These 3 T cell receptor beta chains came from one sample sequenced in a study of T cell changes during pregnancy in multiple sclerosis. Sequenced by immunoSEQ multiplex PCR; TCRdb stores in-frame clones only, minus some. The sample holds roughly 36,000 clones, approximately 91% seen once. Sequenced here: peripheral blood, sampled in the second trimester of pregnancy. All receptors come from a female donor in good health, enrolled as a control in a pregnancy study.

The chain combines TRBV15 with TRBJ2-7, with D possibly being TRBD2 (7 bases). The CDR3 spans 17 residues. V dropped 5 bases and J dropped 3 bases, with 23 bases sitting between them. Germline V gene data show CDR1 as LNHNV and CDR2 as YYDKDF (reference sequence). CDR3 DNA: TGTGCCACCAGCGGAGGGGGTTCTAGCGGAGCCATCTACGAGCAGTACTTC. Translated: CATSGGGSSGAIYEQYF.

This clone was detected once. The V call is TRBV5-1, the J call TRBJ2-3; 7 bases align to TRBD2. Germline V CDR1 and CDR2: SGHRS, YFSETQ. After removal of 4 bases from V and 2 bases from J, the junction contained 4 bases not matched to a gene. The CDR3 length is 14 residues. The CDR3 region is CASSTGRITDTQYF. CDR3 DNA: TGCGCCAGCAGCACCGGGAGGATCACAGATACGCAGTATTTT.

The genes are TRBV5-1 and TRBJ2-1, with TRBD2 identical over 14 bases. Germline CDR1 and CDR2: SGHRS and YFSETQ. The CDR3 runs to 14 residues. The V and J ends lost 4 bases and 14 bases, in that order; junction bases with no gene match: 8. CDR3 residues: CASSRTSGGKVKFF. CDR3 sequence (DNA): TGCGCCAGCAGCCGGACTAGCGGGGGGAAGGTTAAGTTCTTC.